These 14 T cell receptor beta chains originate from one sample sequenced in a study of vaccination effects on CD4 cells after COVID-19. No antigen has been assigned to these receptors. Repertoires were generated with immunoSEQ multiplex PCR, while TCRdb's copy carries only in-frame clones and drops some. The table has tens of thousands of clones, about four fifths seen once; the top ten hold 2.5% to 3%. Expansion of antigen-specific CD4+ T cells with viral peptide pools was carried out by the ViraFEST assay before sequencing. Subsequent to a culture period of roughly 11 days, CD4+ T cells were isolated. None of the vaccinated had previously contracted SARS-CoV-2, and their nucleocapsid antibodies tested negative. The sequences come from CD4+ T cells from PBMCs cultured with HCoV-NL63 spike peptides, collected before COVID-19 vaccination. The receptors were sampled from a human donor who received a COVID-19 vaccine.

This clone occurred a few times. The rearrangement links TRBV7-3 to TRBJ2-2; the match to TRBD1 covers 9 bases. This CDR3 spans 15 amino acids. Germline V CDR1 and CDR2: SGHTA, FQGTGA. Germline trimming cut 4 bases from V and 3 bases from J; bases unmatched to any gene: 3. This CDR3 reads CASSSGTGHTGELFF. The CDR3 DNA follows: TGTGCCAGCAGCTCCGGGACAGGGCACACCGGGGAGCTGTTTTTT.

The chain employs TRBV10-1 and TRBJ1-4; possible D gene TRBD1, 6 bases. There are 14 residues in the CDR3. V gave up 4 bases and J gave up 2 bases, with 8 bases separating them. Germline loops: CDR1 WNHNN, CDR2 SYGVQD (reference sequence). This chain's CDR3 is CASSAGATNEKLFF. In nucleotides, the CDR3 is TGCGCCAGCAGTGCGGGGGCGACTAATGAAAAACTGTTTTTT.

As DNA, the CDR3 is TGTGCCTGGTCTAGGTGGGCGGCAGCTTTCTTT. Translation: CAWSRWAAAFF. V is TRBV30 and J is TRBJ1-1; D unclear. Trimming cost V 5 bases and J 10 bases, with 14 bases left between them. The germline V gene has CDR1 GTSNPN and CDR2 SVGIG (reference sequence). The CDR3 sequence is 11 residues long.

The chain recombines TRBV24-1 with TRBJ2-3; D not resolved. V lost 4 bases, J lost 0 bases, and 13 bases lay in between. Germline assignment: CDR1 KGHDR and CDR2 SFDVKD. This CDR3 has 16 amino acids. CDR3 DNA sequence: TGTGCCACCAGTGACAGGAGTAGCCCTAGCACAGATACGCAGTATTTT. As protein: CATSDRSSPSTDTQYF.

The CDR3 sequence is CASSGGQRATNEKLFF. The CDR3 coding sequence is TGTGCCAGCAGCGGAGGACAGCGGGCAACTAATGAAAAACTGTTTTTT. V usage is TRBV9 and J usage is TRBJ1-4; possible D gene TRBD1, 6 bases. The germline CDR1 and CDR2 sequences are SGDLS and YYNGEE. The CDR3 covers 16 residues. V lost 3 bases and J 0 bases, leaving 12 bases between the germline ends.

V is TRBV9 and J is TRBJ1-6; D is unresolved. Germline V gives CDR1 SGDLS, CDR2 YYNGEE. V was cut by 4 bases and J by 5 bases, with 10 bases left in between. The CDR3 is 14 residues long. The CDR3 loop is CASSPQPDNSPLHF. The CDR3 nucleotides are TGTGCCAGCAGCCCCCAGCCCGATAATTCACCCCTCCACTTT.

The CDR3 nucleotides read TGCGCCAGCAGCTTGTGGAGCGGGGGGCCGCGGGAGACCCAGTACTTC. Protein product: CASSLWSGGPRETQYF. The chain recombines TRBV5-1 with TRBJ2-5, with 9 bases identical to TRBD2. The CDR3 has 16 amino acids. Germline lookup yields CDR1 SGHRS and CDR2 YFSETQ. V gave up 1 base and J gave up 5 bases; unmatched junction bases: 9.

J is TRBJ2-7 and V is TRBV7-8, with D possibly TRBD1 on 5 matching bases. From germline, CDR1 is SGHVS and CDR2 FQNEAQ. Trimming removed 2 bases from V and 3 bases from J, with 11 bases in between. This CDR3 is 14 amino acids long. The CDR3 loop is CASSLNSQGYEQYV. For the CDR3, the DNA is TGTGCCAGCAGCTTAAATTCGCAGGGCTACGAGCAGTACGTC.

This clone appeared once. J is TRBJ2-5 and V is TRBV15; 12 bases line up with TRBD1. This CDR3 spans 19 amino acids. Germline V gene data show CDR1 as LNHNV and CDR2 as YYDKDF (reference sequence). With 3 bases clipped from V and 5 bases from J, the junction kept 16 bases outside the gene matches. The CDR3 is CATSSRDRGHQGMLETQYF. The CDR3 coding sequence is TGTGCCACCAGCAGCCGGGACAGGGGGCACCAAGGAATGTTGGAGACCCAGTACTTC. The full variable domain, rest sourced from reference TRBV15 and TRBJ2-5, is DAMVIQNPRYQVTQFGKPVTLSCSQTLNHNVMYWYQQKSSQAPKLLFHYYDKDFNNEADTPDNFQSRRPNTSFCFLDIRSPGLGDTAMYLCATSSRDRGHQGMLETQYFGPGTRLLVL.

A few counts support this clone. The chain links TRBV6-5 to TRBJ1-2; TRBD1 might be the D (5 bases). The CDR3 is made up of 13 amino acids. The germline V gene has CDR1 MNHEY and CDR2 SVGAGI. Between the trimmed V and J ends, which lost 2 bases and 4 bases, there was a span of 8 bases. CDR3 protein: CASSYLQGYGYTF. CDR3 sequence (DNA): TGTGCCAGCAGTTACCTCCAGGGCTATGGCTACACCTTC.

The CDR3 sequence is CASSLDRQDEQYV. The CDR3 DNA reads as TGTGCCAGCAGCTTAGATCGACAAGACGAGCAGTACGTC. The chain carries TRBV11-2 and TRBJ2-7; D is undetermined. There are 13 residues in the CDR3. From germline, CDR1 is SGHAT and CDR2 FQNNGV. Trimming took 0 bases from V and 5 from J, leaving 8 bases between them.

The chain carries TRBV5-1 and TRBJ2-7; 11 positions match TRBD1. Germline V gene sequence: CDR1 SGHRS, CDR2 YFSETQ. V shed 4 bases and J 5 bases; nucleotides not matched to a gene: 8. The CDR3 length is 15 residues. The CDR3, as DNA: TGCGCCAGCAGCCCGGGGACAGGGGGTTTCCACGAGCAGTACGTC. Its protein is CASSPGTGGFHEQYV.

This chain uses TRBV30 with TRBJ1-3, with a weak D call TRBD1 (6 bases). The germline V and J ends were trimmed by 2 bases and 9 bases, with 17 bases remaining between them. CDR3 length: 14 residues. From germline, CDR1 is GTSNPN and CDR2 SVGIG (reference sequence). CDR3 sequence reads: CAWSTPGGRRTIYF. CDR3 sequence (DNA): TGTGCCTGGAGTACCCCCGGGGGCCGTCGCACCATATATTTT.

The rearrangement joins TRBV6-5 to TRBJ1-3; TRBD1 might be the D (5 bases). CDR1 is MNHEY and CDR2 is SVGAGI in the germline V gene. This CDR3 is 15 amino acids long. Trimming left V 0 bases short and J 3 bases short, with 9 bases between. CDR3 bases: TGTGCCAGCAGTTACTCAACCAGGGATGGAAACACCATATATTTT. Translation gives CASSYSTRDGNTIYF.